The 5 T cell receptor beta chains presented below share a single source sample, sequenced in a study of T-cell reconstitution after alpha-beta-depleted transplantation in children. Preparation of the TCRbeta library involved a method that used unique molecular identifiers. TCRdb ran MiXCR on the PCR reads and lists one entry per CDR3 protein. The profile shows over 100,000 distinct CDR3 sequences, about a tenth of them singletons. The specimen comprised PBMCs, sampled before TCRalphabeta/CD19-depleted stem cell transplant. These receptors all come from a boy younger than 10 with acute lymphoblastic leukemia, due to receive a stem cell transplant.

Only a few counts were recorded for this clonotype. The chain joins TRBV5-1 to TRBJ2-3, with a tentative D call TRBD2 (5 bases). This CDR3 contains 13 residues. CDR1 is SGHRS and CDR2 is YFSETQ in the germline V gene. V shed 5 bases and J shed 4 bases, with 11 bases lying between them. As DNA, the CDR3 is TGCGCCAGCAGGTTAGCGATCCCAGATACGCAGTATTTT. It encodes CASRLAIPDTQYF. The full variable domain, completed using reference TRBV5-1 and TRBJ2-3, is KAGVTQTPRYLIKTRGQQVTLSCSPISGHRSVSWYQQTPGQGLQFLFEYFSETQRNKGNFPGRFSGRQFSNSRSEMNVSTLELGDSALYLCASRLAIPDTQYFGPGTRLTVL.

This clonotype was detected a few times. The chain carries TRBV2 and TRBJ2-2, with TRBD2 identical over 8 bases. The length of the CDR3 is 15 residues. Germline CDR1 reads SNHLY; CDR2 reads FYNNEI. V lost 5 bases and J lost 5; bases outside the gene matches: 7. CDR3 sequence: CASSPAGVTTGELFF. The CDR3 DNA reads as TGTGCCAGCAGTCCAGCGGGAGTTACAACCGGGGAGCTGTTTTTT.

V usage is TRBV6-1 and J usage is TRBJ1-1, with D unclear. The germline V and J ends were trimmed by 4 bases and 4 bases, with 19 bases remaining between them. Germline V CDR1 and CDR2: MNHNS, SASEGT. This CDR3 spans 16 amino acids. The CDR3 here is CASSAWRAGKGTEAFF. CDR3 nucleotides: TGTGCCAGCAGTGCCTGGAGGGCCGGGAAGGGCACTGAAGCTTTCTTT.

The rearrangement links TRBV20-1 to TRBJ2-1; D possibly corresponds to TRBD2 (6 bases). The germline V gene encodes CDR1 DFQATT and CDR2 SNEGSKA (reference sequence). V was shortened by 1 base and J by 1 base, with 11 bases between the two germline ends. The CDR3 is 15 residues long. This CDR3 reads CSARAVGSSYNEQFF. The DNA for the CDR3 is TGCAGTGCTAGAGCGGTCGGGAGTTCCTACAATGAGCAGTTCTTC.

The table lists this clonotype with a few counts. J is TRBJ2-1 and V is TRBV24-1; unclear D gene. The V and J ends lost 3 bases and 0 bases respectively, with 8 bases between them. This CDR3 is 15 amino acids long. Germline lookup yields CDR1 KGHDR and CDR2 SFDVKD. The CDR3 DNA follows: TGTGCCACCAGTGATACCCCCAGCTCCTACAATGAGCAGTTCTTC. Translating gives CATSDTPSSYNEQFF.